Given below is one TCR beta chain in context. This sample also contains other DNA sequences that code for the same CDR3. Profiling relied on immunoSEQ multiplex PCR, and the TCRdb table lists in-frame clones only, not all of them. Of around 30,000 clones listed, roughly 80% are singletons. V shed 4 bases, J shed 6 bases, and the junction held 5 bases outside the gene matches. This CDR3 has 16 residues. Germline values: CDR1 SGHAT, CDR2 FQNNGV. The entry originates in a study of memory CD4+ T cells and cytomegalovirus serostatus. The sort gate was single viable CD3+CD4+CD8-CD45RO+ cells for memory CD4+ T cells. CD4+ T cells were isolated by positive magnetic selection.

The chain carries TRBV11-2 and TRBJ2-2; 13 nucleotides align to TRBD2. This receptor was obtained from an adult in good health and CMV-seronegative. Some clones in this sample may be carry-over from other donors' samples. Sequencing was done on a sample of memory CD4+ T cells from blood. The DNA for the CDR3 is TGTGCCAGCAGCTCAGTGACTAGCGGGGGGTCCGGGGAGCTGTTTTTT. Residues: CASSSVTSGGSGELFF.